This TCR beta chain was recorded in a study of beta chain features in type 1 diabetes. Study results and limitations: For Type 1 diabetes patients, all four CD4+ subsets carried TCRB CDR3s that were moderately but significantly shorter.

The study reverse transcribed the entire isolated RNA, so it sequenced expressed TCRB transcripts. Assay: immunoSEQ multiplex PCR; the TCRdb copy retains only in-frame clones and omits some. The data hold about 240,000 clones, with around 13% observed a single time. A remark on this clone: As yet, its antigen is unknown.

From germline, CDR1 is MNHNS and CDR2 SASEGT. Trimming removed 1 base at V and 5 bases at J, with 8 bases between. The CDR3 has 13 amino acids. This chain joins TRBV6-1 and TRBJ1-2; D remains ambiguous. Sequencing was carried out using naive CD4+ T cells from blood. This clonotype was sampled from a man aged 25 to 40 with type 1 diabetes. CDR3 in DNA: TGTGCCAGCAGTGAAGGGCGGGTGTATGGCTACACCTTC. Residues: CASSEGRVYGYTF.